Each of the 2 T cell receptor beta chains below was sequenced from the same sample in a study of shared clonotypes between healthy human individuals. Method: immunoSEQ multiplex PCR; TCRdb's copy keeps in-frame clones and lacks some. Found here are a few hundred thousand clones, around 87% of them singletons; the top ten hold 15% to 20%. The specimen sequenced was memory CD8+ T cells sorted from blood. Subset specified: CD45RO+ cells pooled with CCR7-negative TemRA cells. These receptors were collected from a man younger than 30 in good health.

The V call is TRBV6-5, the J call TRBJ2-7, with D tentatively TRBD1 (6 bases). V was trimmed by 5 bases and J by 3 bases, leaving 11 bases between them. The CDR3 is 13 residues long. Looked up from germline, CDR1 is MNHEY and CDR2 is SVGAGI. CDR3 amino acids: CASSVGGVYEQYF. The CDR3 bases are TGTGCCAGCAGTGTAGGGGGAGTCTACGAGCAGTACTTC.

This rearrangement joins TRBV10-2 to TRBJ2-7; D uncertain. V was cut by 3 bases and J by 5 bases, with 8 bases left in between. In germline, CDR1 is WSHSY, CDR2 SAAADI. This CDR3 is built from 12 residues. CDR3 loop: CASSEGSNEQYF. The CDR3 nucleotides are TGCGCCAGCAGTGAAGGAAGCAACGAGCAGTACTTC.